Presented here are 30 T cell receptor beta chains from one specimen sequenced in a study of CD8 T cells in ankylosing spondylitis. Study-wide points: What seemed typical of ankylosing spondylitis blood was a TCR beta motif built from several highly homologous variants.

One entry per CDR3 protein, called by TCRdb with MiXCR from the 5' RACE reads. The table records 450,000 to 550,000 distinct CDR3 sequences, 5.3% of them present only once. Antigen specificity for these receptors is unknown. The sample taken for sequencing was blood, either unsorted or a sorted T cell fraction (not recorded which). The origin of the receptors is a male donor with ankylosing spondylitis.

In its sample, this clonotype was seen many times. V and J are TRBV3-1 and TRBJ2-1; D remains unclear. Trimming removed 0 bases from V and 4 bases from J, with 7 bases in between. The CDR3 consists of 14 residues. Germline CDR1 is LGHDT and CDR2 is YNNKEL (reference sequence). This CDR3 reads CASSQDLRYNEQFF. The CDR3 coding sequence is TGTGCCAGCAGCCAAGATCTGAGGTACAATGAGCAGTTCTTC.

Many counts were recorded for this clonotype. The V call is TRBV20-1, the J call TRBJ2-2, with D possibly being TRBD2 (6 bases). Per germline, CDR1 DFQATT and CDR2 SNEGSKA (reference sequence). Trimming cost V 6 bases and J 3 bases, with 20 bases left between them. The CDR3 has 16 residues. The CDR3 DNA follows: TGCAGTGCACCGGACTACCCCAGTCCTTACACCGGGGAGCTGTTTTTT. It translates to CSAPDYPSPYTGELFF.

This clonotype was counted at least ten times. V usage is TRBV20-1 and J usage is TRBJ2-1, with 12 bases identical to TRBD2. The trim removed 6 bases at V and 6 bases at J, leaving 12 bases unmatched. The CDR3 runs 16 residues. The germline CDR1 and CDR2 sequences are DFQATT and SNEGSKA (reference sequence). Here the CDR3 reads CSAQRPLAGGPNEQFF. In nucleotides, the CDR3 is TGCAGTGCCCAAAGGCCCCTAGCGGGAGGGCCCAATGAGCAGTTCTTC.

The J gene is TRBJ2-5, the V gene TRBV5-1; 7 bases match TRBD1. V dropped 0 bases and J dropped 1; count of bases not matched to a gene: 3. The CDR3 spans 15 residues. Germline CDR1 reads SGHRS; CDR2 reads YFSETQ. The CDR3 loop reads CASSLVGTAQETQYF. The CDR3 DNA reads TGCGCCAGCAGCTTGGTGGGGACAGCCCAAGAGACCCAGTACTTC.

Many counts were recorded for this clonotype. The genes are TRBV7-2 and TRBJ1-1; D is undetermined. With 4 bases removed from V and 1 base from J, the gap between germline ends came to 10 bases. The V gene's germline CDR1 is SGHTA and CDR2 FQGNSA. The CDR3 loop spans 14 amino acids. Here the CDR3 DNA reads TGTGCCAGCAGCTCTCGGGGTTCGAACACTGAAGCTTTCTTT. This translates into CASSSRGSNTEAFF.

This clonotype was seen at least ten times. This chain joins TRBV7-2 and TRBJ2-4; 8 bases line up with TRBD2. In germline, CDR1 is SGHTA, CDR2 FQGNSA. The length of the CDR3 is 15 residues. V shed 1 base, J shed 8 bases, and the junction held 7 bases outside the gene matches. The CDR3 sequence: CASSLEGWGLDIQYF. The DNA for the CDR3 is TGTGCCAGCAGCTTAGAGGGTTGGGGACTAGACATTCAGTACTTC. The entire variable domain, with the rest obtained from reference TRBV7-2 and TRBJ2-4, is as follows: GAGVSQSPSNKVTEKGKDVELRCDPISGHTALYWYRQSLGQGLEFLIYFQGNSAPDKSGLPSDRFSAERTGGSVSTLTIQRTQQEDSAVYLCASSLEGWGLDIQYFGAGTRLSVL.

Ten or more counts support this clonotype. The CDR3 here is CAISESATSGRDNEQFF. CDR3 sequence (DNA): TGTGCCATCAGTGAGTCGGCGACTAGCGGGAGGGACAATGAGCAGTTCTTC. V usage is TRBV10-3 and J usage is TRBJ2-1; 14 bases fit TRBD2. The CDR3 extends over 17 amino acids. CDR1 and CDR2 from the germline V gene are ENHRY and SYGVKD. Trimming cost V 0 bases and J 5 bases; bases outside gene matches: 3.

This clonotype was counted between two and nine times. Written as DNA, the CDR3 is TGTGCCAGCAGCCGAATGACGGCCTCTAATGAAAAACTGTTTTTT. Encoded protein: CASSRMTASNEKLFF. The chain is built from TRBV3-1 and TRBJ1-4, with unresolved D. Trimming pared 4 bases from V and 3 bases from J, leaving 12 bases between. Germline V gene data show CDR1 as LGHDT and CDR2 as YNNKEL (reference sequence). CDR3 length: 15 amino acids.

This chain joins TRBV5-6 and TRBJ2-1, with 7 bases lining up with TRBD1. Germline V lookup: CDR1 SGHDT, CDR2 YYEEEE. This CDR3 region has 16 residues. Unmatched junction bases numbered 13, after V lost 6 bases and J lost 4 bases. CDR3 DNA: TGTGCCAGCACCACACTCCGGGACAGCTTTTACAATGAGCAGTTCTTC. It specifies CASTTLRDSFYNEQFF.

This clonotype was recorded at least ten times. The gene calls are TRBV20-1 and TRBJ1-2; tentatively, D is TRBD1 (5 bases). The germline gives CDR1 DFQATT, CDR2 SNEGSKA (reference sequence). With 6 bases removed from V and 1 base from J, the gap between germline ends came to 6 bases. This CDR3 has 11 amino acids. The CDR3 sequence: CSADSNYGYTF. DNA for the CDR3: TGCAGTGCCGACAGTAACTATGGCTACACCTTC.

There are many counts of this clonotype. The chain combines TRBV6-5 with TRBJ1-4; a weak D match, TRBD1 (6 bases). The germline gives CDR1 MNHEY, CDR2 SVGAGI. CDR3 length: 16 amino acids. Trimming left V 0 bases short and J 5 bases short, with 13 bases between. For the CDR3, the DNA is TGTGCCAGCAGTTACTCGACACAGGGTTGGAATGAAAAACTGTTTTTT. It translates to CASSYSTQGWNEKLFF.

In this sample, this clonotype turned up many times. The chain uses TRBV3-1 and TRBJ2-2; D is unresolved. The CDR3 covers 13 residues. V was pared by 3 bases and J by 8 bases, with 10 bases between. Germline loops: CDR1 LGHDT, CDR2 YNNKEL (reference sequence). DNA of the CDR3: TGTGCCAGCAGCCAGTTTCTGTCGGGGGAGCTGTTTTTT. The encoded protein is CASSQFLSGELFF.

In its sample, this clonotype was seen many times. This CDR3 is CASSLRGGRSSPLHF. For the CDR3, the DNA is TGCGCCAGCAGCCTCAGGGGAGGGAGGAGTTCACCCCTCCACTTT. The chain combines TRBV4-1 with TRBJ1-6; D might be TRBD1 (6 bases). The V gene's germline CDR1 is MGHRA and CDR2 YSYEKL. The CDR3 consists of 15 residues. The V end was cut by 4 bases, the J end by 9 bases, with 16 bases between.

There are many counts of this clonotype. The V and J genes are TRBV5-1 and TRBJ1-1; D remains ambiguous. The CDR3 is made up of 14 amino acids. Trimming removed 2 bases from V and 4 bases from J, with 12 bases in between. The germline V gene has CDR1 SGHRS and CDR2 YFSETQ. The CDR3 nucleotides are TGCGCCAGCAGCTTAAGTGGGCGCGGCACTGAAGCTTTCTTT. Translation: CASSLSGRGTEAFF.

This clonotype was counted only a few times. This chain connects TRBV28 to TRBJ2-7; D gene uncertain. V dropped 4 bases and J dropped 2 bases, with 9 bases sitting between them. Germline CDR1 reads MDHEN; CDR2 reads SYDVKM. The CDR3 extends over 13 amino acids. The CDR3 bases are TGTGCCAGCAGTTCGTTAGACACCTACGAGCAGTACTTC. Translation gives CASSSLDTYEQYF.

Many counts were recorded for this clonotype. The chain couples TRBV11-2 to TRBJ2-7, with D hard to call. CDR3 length: 19 amino acids. Germline values: CDR1 SGHAT, CDR2 FQNNGV. V was clipped by 5 bases and J by 2 bases, with 28 bases between them. In DNA form, the CDR3 reads TGTGCCAGCAGCCCCGCACCTGTTCCGCGGTCGGGTATTACCTACGAGCAGTACTTC. Translated: CASSPAPVPRSGITYEQYF.

This clonotype was seen at least ten times. The chain employs TRBV27 and TRBJ1-1, with D possibly matching TRBD1 (5 bases). V lost 5 bases, J lost 11 bases, and 12 bases lay in between. This CDR3 is 11 amino acids long. Germline lookup yields CDR1 MNHEY and CDR2 SMNVEV (reference sequence). The CDR3 nucleotides read TGTGCCAGCAGTGGGGGGTTTCGGGCTTTCTTT. Amino acids: CASSGGFRAFF.

This clonotype was seen many times. This chain uses TRBV7-2 with TRBJ1-5, with D perhaps TRBD1 (6 bases). CDR1 is SGHTA, CDR2 FQGNSA, per germline. V was cut by 5 bases and J by 4 bases, with 12 bases left in between. The CDR3 loop spans 14 amino acids. CDR3 region: CASSPQGNNQPQHF. The CDR3 region has the DNA TGTGCCAGCAGCCCACAGGGTAATAATCAGCCCCAGCATTTT.

This clonotype was picked up many times. This chain uses TRBV5-5 with TRBJ1-4; TRBD1 is a possible D gene (5 bases). This CDR3 is 14 amino acids long. V gave up 4 bases and J gave up 7 bases, with 14 bases separating them. Per germline, CDR1 SGHKS and CDR2 YYEKEE (reference sequence). CDR3 protein: CASSLGGSSEKLFF. The CDR3 region has the DNA TGTGCCAGCAGCCTGGGGGGATCCAGTGAAAAACTGTTTTTT. The whole variable domain, filled in from reference TRBV5-5 and TRBJ1-4, reads DAGVTQSPTHLIKTRGQQVTLRCSPISGHKSVSWYQQVLGQGPQFIFQYYEKEERGRGNFPDRFSARQFPNYSSELNVNALLLGDSALYLCASSLGGSSEKLFFGSGTQLSVL.

The chain links TRBV27 to TRBJ1-3; perhaps TRBD1 as D (6 bases). The length of the CDR3 is 16 residues. Germline CDR1 MNHEY, CDR2 SMNVEV (reference sequence). V was cut by 2 bases and J by 4 bases, with 15 bases left in between. The CDR3 DNA reads as TGTGCCAGCAGTTTAAGCCCAGCAGGGGCCGGAAACACCATATATTTT. This sequence encodes CASSLSPAGAGNTIYF.

This rearrangement joins TRBV20-1 to TRBJ2-3; tentatively, D is TRBD2 (5 bases). V was pared by 0 bases and J by 0 bases, with 13 bases between. CDR1 and CDR2 (germline): DFQATT, SNEGSKA (reference sequence). This CDR3 region has 16 residues. CDR3 nucleotides: TGCAGTGCTAGAGACCGAGAGCGGCCTAGCACAGATACGCAGTATTTT. As protein: CSARDRERPSTDTQYF.

This clonotype was counted at least ten times. The V gene is TRBV7-2, the J gene TRBJ2-3, with TRBD2 identical over 8 bases. CDR1 SGHTA and CDR2 FQGNSA come from the germline V gene. V lost 2 bases, J lost 4 bases, and 5 bases stayed unmatched. This CDR3 is built from 15 residues. The CDR3 protein is CASSLSGSGADTQYF. CDR3 bases: TGTGCCAGCAGCTTAAGCGGGAGTGGGGCAGATACGCAGTATTTT.

This clonotype was counted at least ten times. This rearrangement joins TRBV10-3 to TRBJ1-6, with D hard to call. CDR1 ENHRY and CDR2 SYGVKD come from the germline V gene. With 6 bases removed from V and 0 bases from J, the gap between germline ends came to 9 bases. This CDR3 contains 15 residues. The CDR3: CAIRPGSSYNSPLHF. CDR3 nucleotides: TGTGCCATCAGGCCCGGGTCCTCCTATAATTCACCCCTCCACTTT.

There are a few counts of this clonotype. The chain joins TRBV4-2 to TRBJ2-1, with D perhaps TRBD1 or TRBD2 (5 bases each). V lost 0 bases and J 9 bases, leaving 12 bases between the germline ends. The V gene's germline CDR1 is LGHNA and CDR2 YNFKEQ. The length of the CDR3 is 14 residues. CDR3 sequence (DNA): TGTGCCAGCAGCCAAGATCAGGGAGCGCCTGAGCAGTTCTTC. Translated, it gives CASSQDQGAPEQFF.

This clonotype has at least ten counts. The CDR3 DNA is TGCAGTGCCACACGGGGTGGGAGCTCCTATAATTCACCCCTCCACTTT. It yields the protein CSATRGGSSYNSPLHF. The chain joins TRBV20-1 to TRBJ1-6; no clear D gene. Per the germline V gene, CDR1 is DFQATT and CDR2 is SNEGSKA (reference sequence). Trimming cost V 6 bases and J 0 bases, with 15 bases left between them. There are 16 residues in the CDR3.

This clonotype was picked up many times. The chain combines TRBV27 with TRBJ2-3; D unresolved. The germline V gene has CDR1 MNHEY and CDR2 SMNVEV (reference sequence). The CDR3 extends over 13 amino acids. The ends were cut back, 0 bases at V and 11 bases at J, with 12 bases in the middle. The CDR3 nucleotides are TGTGCCAGCAGTTTATCGACGGAGAGATGGCAGTATTTT. As protein: CASSLSTERWQYF.

This clonotype appeared many times. The chain is built from TRBV5-1 and TRBJ1-3, with 9 bases identical to TRBD1. Looked up from germline, CDR1 is SGHRS and CDR2 is YFSETQ. J was trimmed by 4 bases and V by 4 bases; bases with no gene match: 3. The CDR3 spans 14 residues. Here the CDR3 reads CASSNRGRGNTIYF. The DNA for the CDR3 is TGCGCCAGCAGCAACAGGGGGCGCGGAAACACCATATATTTT.

This clonotype was found many times. The genes are TRBV4-2 and TRBJ2-5, with a possible D match to TRBD2 (6 bases). The CDR3 has 15 amino acids. V lost 0 bases to trimming and J lost 4 bases, with 12 bases between them. Germline loops: CDR1 LGHNA, CDR2 YNFKEQ. The CDR3 region is CASSQDLTSPETQYF. CDR3 bases: TGTGCCAGCAGCCAAGATCTGACTAGTCCAGAGACCCAGTACTTC.

This clonotype was observed at least ten times. The genes are TRBV15 and TRBJ1-1; D ambiguous. This CDR3 has 14 amino acids. V shed 0 bases and J shed 8 bases, with 13 bases lying between them. Germline values: CDR1 LNHNV, CDR2 YYDKDF (reference sequence). CDR3 coding DNA: TGTGCCACCAGCAGAGACTTAGGCGCGGGAGAAGCTTTCTTT. This codes for CATSRDLGAGEAFF.

This clonotype has at least ten counts. This sequence joins TRBV6-5 and TRBJ1-2; maybe TRBD1 (5 bases). This CDR3 spans 12 amino acids. V lost 8 bases, J lost 2 bases, and 9 bases lay in between. Germline loops: CDR1 MNHEY, CDR2 SVGAGI. The CDR3 loop reads CASRGINYGYTF. The DNA of the CDR3 is TGTGCCAGCCGGGGGATCAACTATGGCTACACCTTC.